This record looks at one T cell receptor (beta chain) sequence and its context. As yet, its antigen is unknown. The sample comes from a study of shared clonotypes between healthy human individuals. The assay used deep level. Assay: immunoSEQ multiplex PCR; the TCRdb copy retains only in-frame clones and omits some. The table includes about 710,000 clones, roughly two thirds detected once. General study results and limits: Depth was large, yet rarefaction showed that sorted-subset sequencing was incomplete.

CDR1 and CDR2 (germline): LGHNA, YNFKEQ. The CDR3 runs to 16 residues. Trimming pared 0 bases from V and 5 bases from J, leaving 15 bases between. The clonotype originates from a woman in her twenties or thirties in good health. V and J are TRBV4-2 and TRBJ2-3, with D possibly matching TRBD2 (6 bases). Input material: memory CD4+ T cells sorted from blood. The subset: CD45RA-negative fraction. Here the CDR3 reads CASSQDRGGVGDTQYF. For the CDR3, the DNA is TGTGCCAGCAGCCAAGATCGAGGAGGGGTGGGAGATACGCAGTATTTT.